These 2 T cell receptor beta chains came from one sample sequenced in a study of T cell responses to AZD1222 COVID-19 vaccine. Produced via immunoSEQ multiplex PCR; TCRdb's table is partial and in-frame only. The profile shows 150,000 to 200,000 clones, about 90% of them singletons. The input for sequencing was peripheral blood, taken 28 days after the second AZD1222 dose. All receptors derive from an adult who received the AZD1222 COVID-19 vaccine.

V is TRBV25-1 and J is TRBJ2-7, with D perhaps assigned TRBD1 or TRBD2 (6 bases each). The germline V gene has CDR1 MGHDK and CDR2 SYGVNS. V was pared by 1 base and J by 2 bases, with 15 bases between. The CDR3 is 16 residues long. CDR3 sequence: CASSESRGVRAYEQYF. The DNA of the CDR3 is TGTGCCAGCAGTGAATCTAGGGGGGTTAGGGCCTACGAGCAGTACTTC.

J is TRBJ1-3 and V is TRBV28, with D tentatively TRBD1 (6 bases). Trimming cost V 3 bases and J 4 bases, with 16 bases left between them. The CDR3 length is 16 residues. Germline-derived CDR1 and CDR2 are MDHEN and SYDVKM. Here the CDR3 reads CASSLSTGLAGNTIYF. DNA of the CDR3: TGTGCCAGCAGTTTGTCTACAGGGTTGGCCGGAAACACCATATATTTT. Combining the CDR3 with reference TRBV28 and TRBJ1-3 gives the whole variable domain DVKVTQSSRYLVKRTGEKVFLECVQDMDHENMFWYRQDPGLGLRLIYFSYDVKMKEKGDIPEGYSVSREKKERFSLILESASTNQTSMYLCASSLSTGLAGNTIYFGEGSWLTVV.